This is a list of T cell receptor beta chains from one sample in a study of blood T cell repertoires in COVID-19. Here immunoSEQ multiplex PCR was the method, and the copy in TCRdb shows in-frame clones only, minus some. The data contain 500,000 or so clones, about nine tenths of them singletons. Sample: PBMCs or T cells enriched from blood (not recorded which). The receptors were gathered from a woman younger than 35 who had recovered from COVID-19. Both conserved end residues are part of each CDR3. A D gene is named only where the DNA matches it firmly. The size of a clone is reported for some rows only, either as once, few or many, or as a class for expanded clones.

size	V	J	D	CDR3	DNA
few	TRBV28	TRBJ2-2	.	CASTSGATGELFF	TGTGCCAGCACATCAGGGGCCACCGGGGAGCTGTTTTTT
.	TRBV12-5	TRBJ1-5	TRBD1	CASGLVLGTGGQPQHF	TGTGCTAGTGGTTTGGTACTAGGGACAGGTGGTCAGCCCCAGCATTTT
.	TRBV4-1	TRBJ2-2	TRBD1	CASSQPSWTGEPSLGELFF	TGCGCCAGCAGCCAACCCTCTTGGACAGGAGAGCCCTCCCTCGGGGAGCTGTTTTTT
.	TRBV10-2	TRBJ1-3	.	CASRGASGNTIYF	TGCGCCAGCAGGGGGGCCTCTGGAAACACCATATATTTT
.	TRBV5-1	TRBJ1-1	.	CASSLDPRGATEAFF	TGCGCCAGCAGCTTGGACCCCCGAGGAGCCACTGAAGCTTTCTTT
once	TRBV18	TRBJ1-1	TRBD1	CASSPPTGENTEAFF	TGTGCCAGCTCACCACCGACAGGGGAGAACACTGAAGCTTTCTTT
.	TRBV3-1/TRBV3-2	TRBJ1-1	.	CASSQEGGTEAFF	TGTGCCAGCAGCCAAGAAGGCGGCACTGAAGCTTTCTTT
.	TRBV30	TRBJ1-2	.	CAWSAGMFGYTF	TGTGCCTGGAGTGCGGGGATGTTTGGCTACACCTTC
once	TRBV5-1	TRBJ1-2	.	CASSLQQVGYGYTF	TGCGCCAGCAGCTTGCAACAGGTGGGCTATGGCTACACCTTC
.	TRBV6-5	TRBJ1-2	.	CASSYLSFPYGYTF	TGTGCCAGCAGTTACCTTAGCTTTCCCTATGGCTACACCTTC
.	TRBV3-1/TRBV3-2	TRBJ1-1	TRBD1	CASSLSTGAYTEAFF	TGTGCCAGCAGCTTATCAACAGGGGCCTACACTGAAGCTTTCTTT
.	TRBV6-6	TRBJ1-2	.	CASRSQTVYYGYTF	TGTGCCAGCAGGTCGCAGACAGTTTACTATGGCTACACCTTC
.	TRBV18	TRBJ2-2	.	CASSPSQGLYTGELFF	TGTGCCAGCTCACCATCGCAGGGTCTCTACACCGGGGAGCTGTTTTTT
.	TRBV5-1	TRBJ2-5	.	CASFPGIGETQYF	TGCGCCAGTTTTCCAGGGATAGGGGAGACCCAGTACTTC
.	TRBV5-1	TRBJ2-7	.	CASSEAGTLNEQYF	TGCGCCAGCAGCGAGGCGGGCACGTTAAACGAGCAGTACTTC
.	TRBV27	TRBJ1-1	.	CASSLRGNTEAFF	TGTGCCAGCAGTTTAAGGGGTAACACTGAAGCTTTCTTT
.	TRBV30	TRBJ2-2	TRBD1	CAWSRFKGGNTGELFF	TGTGCCTGGAGTAGGTTTAAAGGGGGCAACACCGGGGAGCTGTTTTTT
.	TRBV28	TRBJ2-2	.	CASSSNTGELFF	TGTGCCAGCAGCTCTAACACCGGGGAGCTGTTTTTT
.	TRBV28	TRBJ1-5	TRBD1	CASSPDRGNQPQHF	TGTGCCAGCAGCCCGGACAGGGGAAATCAGCCCCAGCATTTT
.	TRBV30	TRBJ1-3	.	CAWYRFRGNTIYF	TGTGCCTGGTACAGGTTCCGCGGAAACACCATATATTTT
once	TRBV18	TRBJ1-2	.	CASSPPTVGGYGYTF	TGTGCCAGCTCACCACCGACAGTGGGGGGCTATGGCTACACCTTC
once	TRBV30	TRBJ1-1	.	CAGLWGGKTEAFF	TGTGCCGGGTTGTGGGGGGGGAAGACTGAAGCTTTCTTT
.	TRBV6-5	TRBJ2-7	TRBD2	CATKRLAVAYEQYF	TGTGCCACCAAACGACTAGCGGTAGCCTACGAGCAGTACTTC
.	TRBV4-1	TRBJ1-5	.	CASSQELTGMGNQPQHF	TGCGCCAGCAGCCAGGAACTCACAGGGATGGGCAATCAGCCCCAGCATTTT
.	TRBV10-2	TRBJ1-2	.	CASSESGGAYGYTF	TGCGCCAGCAGTGAGTCGGGAGGGGCCTATGGCTACACCTTC
.	TRBV19	TRBJ1-2	TRBD1	CASSRVQGYGYTF	TGTGCCAGTAGTAGGGTACAGGGGTATGGCTACACCTTC
.	TRBV30	TRBJ2-3	TRBD2	CAWSAGTSGTDTQYF	TGTGCCTGGAGTGCCGGGACTAGCGGCACAGATACGCAGTATTTT
.	TRBV3-1/TRBV3-2	TRBJ2-1	.	CASSRGGDYNEQFF	TGTGCCAGCAGCCGCGGCGGAGACTACAATGAGCAGTTCTTC